This T cell receptor (beta chain) was sequenced in a study of spatial heterogeneity in lung cancer. Study-wide results and caveats: The study found that ubiquitous and regional expanded TCR counts tracked ubiquitous and regional nonsynonymous mutations, respectively. Within tumors, counts of expanded alpha and beta TCRs tracked tumor mutation counts.

This clonotype is medium-sized (0.01 to 0.1%) in the sample. Its antigen is as yet unknown. A library prepared for alpha chains yielded this beta chain as an off-target read; its size is of little meaning. Sample time point: sample taken at primary tumor resection. Whole RNA was taken from tumor, nontumor lung or frozen PBMC; it was then sequenced unsorted. Every TCR cDNA molecule bore a unique molecular identifier. Each CDR3 protein is one row after TCRdb ran MiXCR on the 5' RACE reads. The data show some 800 distinct CDR3 sequences, around 10% seen once. V was clipped by 3 bases and J by 5 bases, with 2 bases between them. The CDR3 is 11 amino acids. The germline V gene encodes CDR1 SEHNR and CDR2 FQNEAQ (reference sequence).

The chain uses TRBV7-9 and TRBJ2-1; D call uncertain. This sequence was found in a male donor with early-stage non-small cell lung cancer. Sequenced material: lung tumor tissue, taken at surgery. The CDR3 DNA sequence: TGTGCCAGCAGCTTCCACAATGAGCAGTTCTTC. Its translation is CASSFHNEQFF. Filled out from reference TRBV7-9 and TRBJ2-1, the complete variable domain reads DTGVSQNPRHKITKRGQNVTFRCDPISEHNRLYWYRQTLGQGPEFLTYFQNEAQLEKSRLLSDRFSAERPKGSFSTLEIQRTEQGDSAMYLCASSFHNEQFFGPGTRLTVL.